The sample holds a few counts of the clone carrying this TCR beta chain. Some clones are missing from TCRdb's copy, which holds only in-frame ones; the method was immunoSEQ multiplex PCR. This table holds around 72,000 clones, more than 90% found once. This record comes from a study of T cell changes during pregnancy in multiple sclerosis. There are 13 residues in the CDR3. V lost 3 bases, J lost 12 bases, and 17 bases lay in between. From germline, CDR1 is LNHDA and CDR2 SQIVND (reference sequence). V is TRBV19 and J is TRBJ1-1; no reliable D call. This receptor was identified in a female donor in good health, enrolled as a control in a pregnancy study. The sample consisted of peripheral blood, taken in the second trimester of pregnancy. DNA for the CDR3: TGTGCCAGTAGTATTGACGACGAGGAGTGGTCTTTCTTT. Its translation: CASSIDDEEWSFF.